This TCR beta chain was identified in a study of T cell changes during pregnancy in multiple sclerosis. The CDR3 has 14 residues. After removal of 8 bases from V and 4 bases from J, the junction contained 8 bases not matched to a gene. Germline V gives CDR1 MNHEY, CDR2 SVGAGI. Sequencing used immunoSEQ multiplex PCR; TCRdb keeps in-frame clones, though not all of them. The sample comprises about 85,000 clones, more than 85% of which are singletons, and approximately 2.4% rests with the top ten. Here the sequenced sample was peripheral blood, taken in the first trimester of pregnancy. The TCR was taken from a female donor with multiple sclerosis, enrolled in a pregnancy study. V gene TRBV6-5 combines with J gene TRBJ1-1; TRBD1 matches at 9 bases. CDR3 loop: CASRDREGSTEAFF. The CDR3 DNA sequence: TGTGCCAGCCGGGACAGGGAGGGGAGCACTGAAGCTTTCTTT.